Listed below are T cell receptor beta chains from one sample, sequenced in a study of blood T cell repertoires in COVID-19. Clones were read by immunoSEQ multiplex PCR, and TCRdb kept only the in-frame ones, dropping some. The sample has 140,000 or so clones, just under 85% seen once; the top ten hold around 8.4%. The sample comprised PBMCs or T cells enriched from blood (not recorded which). The receptor set was obtained from a man aged 50 or older who had recovered from COVID-19. Both conserved end residues are part of each CDR3. Each record gives: CDR3 protein, CDR3 DNA, J gene, V gene, clone size, D gene. A D gene is named only where the DNA matches it firmly. Rows give clone size only sometimes, using once, few, many, or a class for an expanded clone.

CDR3aa: CASTGGHQPQHF
CDR3nt: TGTGCCAGCACAGGGGGCCATCAGCCCCAGCATTTT
j_gene: TRBJ1-5
v_gene: TRBV2
abundance: NA
d_gene: TRBD1

CDR3aa: CASIRGASYNEQFF
CDR3nt: TGTGCCAGCATTAGGGGCGCCTCCTACAATGAGCAGTTCTTC
j_gene: TRBJ2-1
v_gene: TRBV28
abundance: NA
d_gene: NA

CDR3aa: CAWSVAGAYNEQFF
CDR3nt: TGTGCCTGGAGTGTAGCGGGGGCGTACAATGAGCAGTTCTTC
j_gene: TRBJ2-1
v_gene: TRBV30
abundance: NA
d_gene: TRBD2

CDR3aa: CASSFRLAGESYEQYF
CDR3nt: TGTGCCAGCAGCTTCCGACTAGCGGGGGAATCCTACGAGCAGTACTTC
j_gene: TRBJ2-7
v_gene: TRBV11-2
abundance: NA
d_gene: TRBD2

CDR3aa: CASSHDRTSGNTIYF
CDR3nt: TGTGCCAGCAGTCACGACAGGACGTCTGGAAACACCATATATTTT
j_gene: TRBJ1-3
v_gene: TRBV6-2/TRBV6-3
abundance: NA
d_gene: NA

CDR3aa: CASSPLSRNTGELFF
CDR3nt: TGTGCCAGCAGCCCCCTGTCGCGGAACACCGGGGAGCTGTTTTTT
j_gene: TRBJ2-2
v_gene: TRBV7-3
abundance: NA
d_gene: NA

CDR3aa: CASSIAHVGVYGYTF
CDR3nt: TGTGCCAGTAGTATAGCCCACGTCGGGGTATATGGCTACACCTTC
j_gene: TRBJ1-2
v_gene: TRBV19
abundance: NA
d_gene: NA

CDR3aa: CSASSATGHNQPQHF
CDR3nt: TGCAGTGCTAGTTCGGCCACAGGCCACAATCAGCCCCAGCATTTT
j_gene: TRBJ1-5
v_gene: TRBV20-1
abundance: NA
d_gene: NA

CDR3aa: CASSLDTGVRTEAFF
CDR3nt: TGTGCCAGCAGTTTGGATACAGGGGTTCGGACTGAAGCTTTCTTT
j_gene: TRBJ1-1
v_gene: TRBV28
abundance: once
d_gene: TRBD1

CDR3aa: CASSFQRGIGNEQFF
CDR3nt: TGTGCCAGCAGCTTCCAGCGGGGGATTGGTAATGAGCAGTTCTTC
j_gene: TRBJ2-1
v_gene: TRBV7-8
abundance: once
d_gene: TRBD2

CDR3aa: CAWALGRAVETQYF
CDR3nt: TGTGCCTGGGCCTTGGGCAGGGCAGTGGAGACCCAGTACTTC
j_gene: TRBJ2-5
v_gene: TRBV30
abundance: NA
d_gene: NA

CDR3aa: CSVEGVGGASYEQYF
CDR3nt: TGCAGCGTTGAAGGGGTAGGGGGGGCGTCCTACGAGCAGTACTTC
j_gene: TRBJ2-7
v_gene: TRBV29-1
abundance: NA
d_gene: NA

CDR3aa: CASSLDRKETQYF
CDR3nt: TGTGCCAGCAGCTTAGACAGGAAGGAGACCCAGTACTTC
j_gene: TRBJ2-5
v_gene: TRBV7-2
abundance: NA
d_gene: NA

CDR3aa: CASSPRTGLGQPQHF
CDR3nt: TGTGCCAGCAGTCCGAGGACAGGGCTAGGACAGCCCCAGCATTTT
j_gene: TRBJ1-5
v_gene: TRBV28
abundance: NA
d_gene: TRBD1

CDR3aa: CASSLAGGNTGELFF
CDR3nt: TGTGCCAGCAGCTTAGCGGGGGGGAACACCGGGGAGCTGTTTTTT
j_gene: TRBJ2-2
v_gene: TRBV7-6
abundance: NA
d_gene: NA

CDR3aa: CASRQVLEQFF
CDR3nt: TGTGCCAGCAGGCAGGTCCTCGAGCAGTTCTTC
j_gene: TRBJ2-1
v_gene: TRBV6-5
abundance: once
d_gene: NA

CDR3aa: CASSQGPGNTEAFF
CDR3nt: TGTGCCAGCAGCCAAGGCCCGGGGAACACTGAAGCTTTCTTT
j_gene: TRBJ1-1
v_gene: TRBV4-2
abundance: NA
d_gene: NA

CDR3aa: CASTLPGINEQFF
CDR3nt: TGCGCCAGCACCCTTCCAGGGATCAATGAGCAGTTCTTC
j_gene: TRBJ2-1
v_gene: TRBV10-2
abundance: NA
d_gene: NA

CDR3aa: CASSSPGLAGVLDTGELFF
CDR3nt: TGTGCCAGCAGCTCGCCGGGACTAGCGGGGGTTCTGGACACCGGGGAGCTGTTTTTT
j_gene: TRBJ2-2
v_gene: TRBV5-4
abundance: NA
d_gene: TRBD2

CDR3aa: CASSPPVATNEKLFF
CDR3nt: TGTGCCAGCAGCCCGCCGGTCGCAACTAATGAAAAACTGTTTTTT
j_gene: TRBJ1-4
v_gene: TRBV7-9
abundance: NA
d_gene: NA

CDR3aa: CASSPSGGVTGELFF
CDR3nt: TGTGCCAGCAGCCCGAGCGGGGGGGTCACCGGGGAGCTGTTTTTT
j_gene: TRBJ2-2
v_gene: TRBV9
abundance: NA
d_gene: TRBD2

CDR3aa: CASSYSGPYTEAFF
CDR3nt: TGTGCCAGCAGTTACAGCGGTCCCTACACTGAAGCTTTCTTT
j_gene: TRBJ1-1
v_gene: TRBV6-5
abundance: NA
d_gene: NA

CDR3aa: CASSSEMRTGDTEAFF
CDR3nt: TGTGCCAGCAGCTCAGAAATGCGGACAGGGGACACTGAAGCTTTCTTT
j_gene: TRBJ1-1
v_gene: TRBV11-2
abundance: few
d_gene: TRBD1

CDR3aa: CASSGRTGKFTNTEAFF
CDR3nt: TGTGCCAGCAGCGGCCGGACAGGGAAGTTTACGAACACTGAAGCTTTCTTT
j_gene: TRBJ1-1
v_gene: TRBV5-4
abundance: NA
d_gene: TRBD1

CDR3aa: CASSLAGTEETQYF
CDR3nt: TGCGCCAGCAGCTTGGCCGGGACAGAAGAGACCCAGTACTTC
j_gene: TRBJ2-5
v_gene: TRBV5-1
abundance: NA
d_gene: TRBD1

CDR3aa: CASSQQTGDTEAFF
CDR3nt: TGCGCCAGCAGCCAACAGACAGGGGACACTGAAGCTTTCTTT
j_gene: TRBJ1-1
v_gene: TRBV4-3
abundance: few
d_gene: TRBD1

CDR3aa: CASSLAGANQPQHF
CDR3nt: TGTGCCAGCAGCTTGGCAGGGGCCAATCAGCCCCAGCATTTT
j_gene: TRBJ1-5
v_gene: TRBV5-4
abundance: NA
d_gene: NA

CDR3aa: CASSNRGNTGELFF
CDR3nt: TGTGCCAGTAGTAATCGGGGAAATACCGGGGAGCTGTTTTTT
j_gene: TRBJ2-2
v_gene: TRBV19
abundance: NA
d_gene: NA

CDR3aa: CASSLSTNRGSYSYEQYF
CDR3nt: TGTGCCAGCAGTTTATCGACCAACAGGGGGTCGTATTCCTACGAGCAGTACTTC
j_gene: TRBJ2-7
v_gene: TRBV27
abundance: few
d_gene: TRBD1

CDR3aa: CATSRGTAGSPLHF
CDR3nt: TGTGCCACCAGCAGAGGTACAGCAGGTTCACCCCTCCACTTT
j_gene: TRBJ1-6
v_gene: TRBV15
abundance: NA
d_gene: NA

CDR3aa: CASSTGQGPNEKLFF
CDR3nt: TGCGCCAGCAGCACTGGACAGGGCCCTAATGAAAAACTGTTTTTT
j_gene: TRBJ1-4
v_gene: TRBV5-1
abundance: NA
d_gene: TRBD1

CDR3aa: CASSTGTGGGQETQYF
CDR3nt: TGTGCCAGCAGCACTGGGACAGGCGGGGGCCAAGAGACCCAGTACTTC
j_gene: TRBJ2-5
v_gene: TRBV7-3
abundance: NA
d_gene: NA

CDR3aa: CASSLKRQGFNSPLHF
CDR3nt: TGTGCCAGCAGCTTAAAGCGACAGGGGTTCAATTCACCCCTCCACTTT
j_gene: TRBJ1-6
v_gene: TRBV7-9
abundance: NA
d_gene: TRBD1

CDR3aa: CASSQGAEPGELFF
CDR3nt: TGTGCCAGCAGCCAAGGGGCAGAACCGGGGGAGCTGTTTTTT
j_gene: TRBJ2-2
v_gene: TRBV7-3
abundance: NA
d_gene: NA

CDR3aa: CASSWTSGAKNIQYF
CDR3nt: TGTGCCAGCAGCTGGACTAGCGGAGCCAAAAACATTCAGTACTTC
j_gene: TRBJ2-4
v_gene: TRBV7-2
abundance: NA
d_gene: TRBD2

CDR3aa: CASSLAPVNNEQFF
CDR3nt: TGTGCCAGCAGCTTAGCTCCAGTCAACAATGAGCAGTTCTTC
j_gene: TRBJ2-1
v_gene: TRBV11-2
abundance: NA
d_gene: NA

CDR3aa: CASSQGRNQPQHF
CDR3nt: TGTGCCAGCAGCCAAGGCAGGAATCAGCCCCAGCATTTT
j_gene: TRBJ1-5
v_gene: TRBV3-1/TRBV3-2
abundance: few
d_gene: NA

CDR3aa: CASSQIVRREKLFF
CDR3nt: TGCGCCAGCAGCCAAATCGTCAGGCGAGAAAAACTGTTTTTT
j_gene: TRBJ1-4
v_gene: TRBV4-3
abundance: few
d_gene: NA

CDR3aa: CASSLQPGQGFYEQYF
CDR3nt: TGCGCCAGCAGCCTTCAACCGGGACAGGGTTTTTACGAGCAGTACTTC
j_gene: TRBJ2-7
v_gene: TRBV5-1
abundance: NA
d_gene: TRBD1

CDR3aa: CASSHRTGGDTEAFF
CDR3nt: TGTGCCAGCAGCCACAGGACAGGGGGAGATACTGAAGCTTTCTTT
j_gene: TRBJ1-1
v_gene: TRBV14
abundance: NA
d_gene: TRBD1

CDR3aa: CASIPIRYTEAFF
CDR3nt: TGTGCCAGCATACCGATCAGGTACACTGAAGCTTTCTTT
j_gene: TRBJ1-1
v_gene: TRBV28
abundance: NA
d_gene: NA